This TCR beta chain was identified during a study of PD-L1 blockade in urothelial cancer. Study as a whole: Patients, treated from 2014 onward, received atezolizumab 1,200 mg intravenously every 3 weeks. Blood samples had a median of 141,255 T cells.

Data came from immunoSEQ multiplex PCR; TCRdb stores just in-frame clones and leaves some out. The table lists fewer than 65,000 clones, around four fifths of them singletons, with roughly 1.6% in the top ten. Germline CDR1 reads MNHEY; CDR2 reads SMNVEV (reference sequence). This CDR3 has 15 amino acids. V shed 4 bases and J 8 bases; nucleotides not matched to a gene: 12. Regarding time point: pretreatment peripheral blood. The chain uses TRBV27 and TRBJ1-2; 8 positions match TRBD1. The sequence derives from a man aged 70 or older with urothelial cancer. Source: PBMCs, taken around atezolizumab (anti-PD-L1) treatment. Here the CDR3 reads CASSSRHQGAGGYTF. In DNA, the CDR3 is TGTGCCAGCAGTTCCCGTCATCAGGGGGCGGGCGGCTACACCTTC.